These T cell receptor beta chains were read from a single sample in a study of patients and donors after allogeneic stem cell transplantation. From the RT-PCR reads, TCRdb called clonotypes with MiXCR, one entry per CDR3 protein. The sample contains 70,000 to 75,000 distinct CDR3 sequences, around 27% of which appear only once. Sequencing used blood, either unsorted or a sorted T cell fraction (not recorded which). Source of these receptors: a human donor who was either an allogeneic HSCT recipient or a stem cell or donor lymphocyte infusion donor (not recorded which). It is not recorded whose cells these are; they may come from a transplant donor. Both conserved end residues are part of each CDR3. D genes are given only for firm matches. Not all rows give a size; the values are once, few, many and, for expanded clones, a class.

TRBD2 TRBJ2-1 - TRBV5-1 CASSLDISGGYNEQFF TGCGCCAGCAGCTTGGATATTAGCGGGGGATACAATGAGCAGTTCTTC
TRBD2 TRBJ2-7 - TRBV20-1 CSASFLAAASSYEQYF TGCAGTGCTAGTTTCCTAGCGGCCGCTAGCTCCTACGAGCAGTACTTC
TRBD1 TRBJ1-1 - TRBV7-8 CASSADRGREAFF TGTGCCAGCAGCGCCGACAGGGGGCGGGAAGCTTTCTTT
- TRBJ1-1 - TRBV27 CASSLPGDPEAFF TGTGCCAGCAGTTTACCCGGCGATCCTGAAGCTTTCTTT
- TRBJ2-3 few TRBV5-1 CASSFHTDTQYF TGCGCCAGCAGCTTCCACACAGATACGCAGTATTTT
- TRBJ2-7 once TRBV9 CASSVATVGEQYF TGTGCCAGCAGCGTAGCTACGGTGGGGGAGCAGTACTTC
- TRBJ1-2 few TRBV7-2 CAISTPNRDGYTF TGTGCCATCTCGACACCCAACCGGGATGGCTACACCTTC
TRBD1 TRBJ1-4 few TRBV12-5 CASGRGQGSEKLFF TGTGCTAGTGGCCGAGGACAGGGGAGTGAAAAACTGTTTTTT
- TRBJ2-3 many TRBV10-3 CAISGTSQTDTQYF TGTGCCATCAGTGGTACTAGCCAGACAGATACGCAGTATTTT
TRBD1 TRBJ2-5 few TRBV12-3/TRBV12-4 CASSLEAGGNQETQYF TGTGCCAGCAGTTTAGAGGCAGGGGGAAACCAAGAGACCCAGTACTTC
- TRBJ1-1 many TRBV5-1 CASSWRDSEAFF TGCGCCAGCAGCTGGAGAGACAGTGAAGCTTTCTTT
- TRBJ1-4 few TRBV5-6 CASSLATRTPEKLFF TGTGCCAGCAGCTTGGCGACGAGGACCCCTGAAAAACTGTTTTTT
- TRBJ2-3 few TRBV10-3 CAISVGSTDTQYF TGTGCCATCAGTGTCGGGAGTACAGATACGCAGTATTTT
- TRBJ2-3 few TRBV29-1 CSVEGIRTDTQYF TGCAGCGTTGAAGGGATCCGCACAGATACGCAGTATTTT
- TRBJ2-7 - TRBV9 CASSVGGSYEQYF TGTGCCAGCAGCGTAGGCGGCAGCTACGAGCAGTACTTC
- TRBJ2-7 few TRBV20-1 CSADRSGKGEQYF TGCAGTGCTGACCGTAGCGGAAAGGGCGAGCAGTACTTC
TRBD1 TRBJ1-2 many TRBV12-3/TRBV12-4 CASSLGGQYGYTF TGTGCCAGCAGTCTGGGGGGACAGTATGGCTACACCTTC
- TRBJ1-5 - TRBV12-3/TRBV12-4 CASSYREWGFIVGPYSNQPQHF TGTGCCAGCAGTTACAGGGAGTGGGGCTTCATCGTAGGCCCATATAGCAATCAGCCCCAGCATTTT